A selection of T cell receptor beta chains follows, all from one sample in a study of shared clonotypes between healthy human individuals. Generated by immunoSEQ multiplex PCR, the TCRdb table keeps only in-frame clones and is missing some. This table holds some 1.5 million clones, approximately 98% found once. Sequenced sample: naive CD4+ T cells sorted from blood. These receptors were taken from a man aged 25-45 years in good health. Both conserved end residues are trimmed from each CDR3. Each record gives: V gene, D gene, CDR3 protein. D genes are given only for firm matches.

V: TRBV5-1
D: TRBD2
CDR3: ASSLAPSGGNNEQF

V: TRBV9
D: TRBD2
CDR3: ASSVEVGRDEQF

V: TRBV5-6
D: .
CDR3: ASSLETGPLANYGYT

V: TRBV19
D: TRBD1
CDR3: ASSIDGTGTTMSYT

V: TRBV9
D: .
CDR3: ASSVMVNTEAF

V: TRBV5-1
D: .
CDR3: ASSLAAGVEYGYT

V: TRBV11-1
D: .
CDR3: ASSPAVGRQPQH

V: TRBV7-9
D: .
CDR3: ASSWDNTYEQY

V: TRBV2
D: .
CDR3: ASRSSDEQF

V: TRBV28
D: TRBD1
CDR3: ASSQDMGQGNQPQH

V: TRBV2
D: .
CDR3: ASSSAGYEQY

V: TRBV5-5
D: .
CDR3: ASSMTGYGYT

V: TRBV19
D: TRBD1
CDR3: ASSIGQGASEQY

V: TRBV28
D: .
CDR3: ASRALYEQY

V: TRBV9
D: .
CDR3: ASSVSDNRVETQY

V: TRBV27
D: TRBD1
CDR3: ASSPGGGIPQPQH

V: TRBV7-8
D: .
CDR3: ASSLVVLGNTEAF

V: TRBV19
D: TRBD2
CDR3: ASSISGVHYEQY

V: TRBV30
D: .
CDR3: AWSIKTGSAAGELF

V: TRBV7-9
D: TRBD1
CDR3: ASSYRTGGFSGNTIY

V: TRBV4-1
D: TRBD1
CDR3: ASSQDRTGSVNRGRGNTIY

V: TRBV7-9
D: .
CDR3: ASSFLENQPQH

V: TRBV7-8
D: TRBD2
CDR3: ASSLAGAGGRYEQY

V: TRBV5-1
D: TRBD2
CDR3: ASSVTSGWGGPYNEQF

V: TRBV28
D: .
CDR3: ASRPRTVQETQY

V: TRBV9
D: TRBD2
CDR3: ASSVAAGGSYEQY

V: TRBV9
D: .
CDR3: ASSRVGSGTYEQY

V: TRBV4-1
D: .
CDR3: ASSRRVTGELF

V: TRBV28
D: TRBD2
CDR3: ASSLPPGGSYYEQY

V: TRBV28
D: .
CDR3: ASSPPGTINNEQF